This T cell receptor beta chain stems from a study of prognosis after radiotherapy for stage I lung cancer. About the research overall: Oligometastatic NSCLC after surgical resection of the primary tumor was present in 4 to 6 patients, while newly diagnosed primary stage I lung tumors were present in over 13.

TCR beta CDR3 amplification from genomic DNA was performed by two-round multiplex PCR. Individual primers that were specific to each TRBV and TRBJ gene served in first-round PCR. MiXCR, applied by TCRdb to the multiplex PCR reads, yields one record per CDR3 protein. The sample has approximately 20,000 distinct CDR3 sequences, around 24% seen once. In germline, CDR1 is SGHRS, CDR2 YFSETQ. This CDR3 contains 15 residues. Concerning this clonotype: Mismatch with germline at one junction end may stem from a read error.

This specimen consisted of PBMCs, obtained before or after stereotactic body radiation therapy (not recorded which). This chain links TRBV5-1 with TRBJ2-2, with D possibly TRBD2 on 5 matching bases. The receptor comes from a donor over 45 with non-small cell lung cancer. CDR3 in amino acids: CASRLEKSNTGELFF. The CDR3 coding sequence is TGCGCCAGCCGCTTAGAAAAATCGAACACCGGGGAGCTGTTCTTT.